Listed here are 9 T cell receptor beta chains from one sample, sequenced in a study of T cell responses to AZD1222 COVID-19 vaccine. Clones were sequenced by immunoSEQ multiplex PCR, and TCRdb holds only the in-frame ones, with some missing. The table has around 110,000 clones, about 90% seen once. Specimen: peripheral blood, collected 28 days after the second AZD1222 dose. The receptors stem from an adult who received the AZD1222 COVID-19 vaccine.

This sequence joins TRBV6-1 and TRBJ2-1; 10 nucleotides agree with TRBD1. This CDR3 is 12 amino acids long. CDR1 MNHNS and CDR2 SASEGT come from the germline V gene. Trimming cost V 2 bases and J 14 bases; bases outside gene matches: 3. This CDR3 reads CASSERTGGEFF. The CDR3 DNA reads as TGTGCCAGCAGTGAAAGGACAGGGGGAGAGTTCTTC.

The V gene is TRBV7-2, the J gene TRBJ2-1, with D possibly being TRBD2 (5 bases). Germline V gene sequence: CDR1 SGHTA, CDR2 FQGNSA. V lost 5 bases, J lost 7 bases, and 12 bases lay in between. The CDR3 loop spans 13 amino acids. Here the CDR3 reads CASSVDYRNEQFF. The DNA for the CDR3 is TGTGCCAGCAGCGTTGACTACAGAAATGAGCAGTTCTTC.

This chain uses TRBV7-9 with TRBJ1-2; D is unresolved. Germline V gene data show CDR1 as SEHNR and CDR2 as FQNEAQ (reference sequence). The CDR3 has 14 residues. V was shortened by 1 base and J by 0 bases, with 6 bases between the two germline ends. The CDR3 nucleotides are TGTGCCAGCAGCTTAGACAGTCCTAACTATGGCTACACCTTC. Its protein is CASSLDSPNYGYTF.

V gene TRBV7-9 combines with J gene TRBJ2-7, with D uncertain. V dropped 0 bases and J dropped 3 bases, with 3 bases sitting between them. Looked up from germline, CDR1 is SEHNR and CDR2 is FQNEAQ (reference sequence). The CDR3 sequence is 12 residues long. CDR3 sequence (DNA): TGTGCCAGCAGCTTAGCCAACTACGAGCAGTACTTC. Its translation is CASSLANYEQYF. Using reference TRBV7-9 and TRBJ2-7 for the parts outside the CDR3, the full variable domain is DTGVSQNPRHKITKRGQNVTFRCDPISEHNRLYWYRQTLGQGPEFLTYFQNEAQLEKSRLLSDRFSAERPKGSFSTLEIQRTEQGDSAMYLCASSLANYEQYFGPGTRLTVT.

The chain combines TRBV19 with TRBJ2-3; 9 bases agree with TRBD2. Unmatched junction bases numbered 6, after V lost 3 bases and J lost 5 bases. The CDR3 length is 15 residues. Germline lookup yields CDR1 LNHDA and CDR2 SQIVND (reference sequence). CDR3 region: CASSIISGSVDTQYF. CDR3 in DNA: TGTGCCAGTAGTATTATTAGCGGGAGTGTAGATACGCAGTATTTT. The whole variable domain, filled in from reference TRBV19 and TRBJ2-3, reads DGGITQSPKYLFRKEGQNVTLSCEQNLNHDAMYWYRQDPGQGLRLIYYSQIVNDFQKGDIAEGYSVSREKKESFPLTVTSAQKNPTAFYLCASSIISGSVDTQYFGPGTRLTVL.

The chain employs TRBV4-1 and TRBJ1-6, with a possible D match to TRBD1 (6 bases). In germline, CDR1 is MGHRA, CDR2 YSYEKL. V lost 2 bases and J lost 10, with 18 bases in between. The CDR3 runs to 16 residues. CDR3 amino acids: CASSQPTGHLGSPLHF. DNA for the CDR3: TGCGCCAGCAGCCAACCAACGGGACATTTAGGATCACCCCTCCACTTT.

The rearrangement joins TRBV7-2 to TRBJ1-6, with D unclear. In germline, CDR1 is SGHTA, CDR2 FQGNSA. The CDR3 totals 16 residues. V was cut by 1 base and J by 0 bases, with 7 bases left in between. DNA of the CDR3: TGTGCCAGCAGCTTAGGTGGGAGCTCCTATAATTCACCCCTCCACTTT. Protein sequence: CASSLGGSSYNSPLHF.

The V and J genes are TRBV7-2 and TRBJ1-1, with D possibly being TRBD1 (5 bases). Germline V gene sequence: CDR1 SGHTA, CDR2 FQGNSA. The CDR3 loop spans 13 amino acids. Trimming shortened V by 0 bases and J by 7 bases, and 9 bases separated the two germline ends. The CDR3 protein is CASSLAGGLEAFF. In DNA form, the CDR3 reads TGTGCCAGCAGCTTAGCGGGGGGTCTTGAAGCTTTCTTT.

V usage is TRBV2 and J usage is TRBJ2-4; no firm D call. Germline values: CDR1 SNHLY, CDR2 FYNNEI. This CDR3 comprises 12 residues. The V gene lost 7 bases and the J gene lost 15 bases, with 19 bases spanning the gap. The CDR3 here is CASTNRDRATYF. CDR3 bases: TGTGCCAGCACCAACAGAGATCGGGCAACGTACTTC.